The present TCR beta chain was sequenced within a study of blood T cell repertoires in COVID-19 (TCRdb year 2020). Concerning the study at large: Samples from collaborators originated in the United States, Italy and Spain and spanned both the acute and convalescent phases of COVID-19. Subjects who had been exposed to COVID-19, were actively infected with it, or had recovered from it provided the deeply sampled blood TCRbeta repertoires that made up the dataset. The repertoires were made available in a free public database intended to serve as a resource for research on the immune response to SARS-CoV-2. The samples were drawn from the first 160 participants of the ongoing ImmuneRACE study and from 950 to 1,500 subjects provided by 6 global collaborators. The sample metadata nearly always contained a de-identified subject ID, COVID-19 status, age in years and sex. HLA class I and class II types, where available, came from metadata supplied by the sample provider rather than from assay-based typing. The material from the prospective study consisted of cDNA or gDNA derived from T cells, B-cell-depleted T cells, or PBMCs. Study-level results and caveats: The quantity of clinical and demographic metadata differed by source and by participant and was supplied without curation.

TCRbeta CDR3 regions were amplified from genomic DNA using the immunoSEQ Assay, a bias-controlled multiplex PCR. As for the authors' bioinformatics: Within the assay, amplification of reference gene primers was used to estimate how many nucleated cells each sample contained. To quantify the absolute abundance of each unique TCRbeta CDR3 rearrangement, sequence reads were collapsed and filtered. For each sample, productive Simpson clonality was calculated as the square root of Simpson's diversity index across productive rearrangements. In its TCRdb copy, this immuneACCESS table keeps in-frame sequences only and misses some clones. Where compared with another copy, unresolved V genes explain less than half of these, and the others have no known cause. The DNA was the basis for D and trimming; V, J and clone size are from that table. This sample has more than 400,000 clones in its table, and roughly 88% of those were observed once. The top ten clonotypes cover 3.2% of the sample.

Germline trimming: 4 bases from V, 1 base from J; junction bases outside gene matches: 21. CDR1 and CDR2 (ENHRY, SYGVKD) derive from the germline V gene. Including cysteine and phenylalanine, the CDR3 has 23 amino acids. The sequence is cut down to CDR3 DNA, 69 bases in frame from base 1. Turning to this clone: Its binding antigen is unknown. Nothing much larger sits one base from this clone, and base qualities are not available.

The collaborating institutions used their own protocols to collect whole blood in K2EDTA tubes. Collaborator samples were shipped for TCRbeta analysis as frozen whole blood, isolated PBMCs, or DNA extracted from either sample type. Sequencing used peripheral blood. The source of this sequence is a human donor in a cohort sampled during active COVID-19. The chain uses TRBV10-3 and TRBJ2-1; the junction holds 14 bases that match TRBD2. The base sequence is TGTGCCATCAGTGTCCCCCGGGGGACTAGCGGGAGTTTTGCCCCTAAATCCTACAATGAGCAGTTCTTC. The translation is CAISVPRGTSGSFAPKSYNEQFF.